The rows below give T cell receptor beta chains drawn from one sample of a study of a mutant IDH1 vaccine in newly diagnosed glioma. For these TCRs, the target antigens are not known. Sequencing used immunoSEQ multiplex PCR; TCRdb keeps in-frame clones, though not all of them. The data hold under 85,000 clones, with approximately 85% observed a single time. The sample was PBMCs, taken from a glioma patient whose treatment included an IDH1 peptide vaccine. The receptors stem from a woman aged 45-59 years with glioma. Both conserved end residues are part of each CDR3. A D gene is named only where the DNA matches it firmly. Clone size is not always given. Where it is, it says once, few, many or a class for expanded clones.

abundance	v_gene	d_gene	j_gene	CDR3nt	CDR3aa
.	TRBV5-1	.	TRBJ2-2	TGCGCCAGCAGCCGCGGACAGACCTCAGCCGGGGGGCTGTTTTTT	CASSRGQTSAGGLFF
.	TRBV5-8	.	TRBJ1-5	TGTGCCAGCAGCCAAGGATCGGGGGTAAGGCCCCAGCATTTT	CASSQGSGVRPQHF
.	TRBV6-6	.	TRBJ1-5	TGTGCCAGCTGGGACCTTGGGGCCCAGCATTTT	CASWDLGAQHF
once	TRBV27	.	TRBJ2-2	TGTGCCAGCAGTTCTCCGTCAGCGAACACCGGGGAGCTGTTTTTT	CASSSPSANTGELFF
.	TRBV30	.	TRBJ1-6	TGTGCCCAACAACCGGGGGTATCTAATAATTCACCCCTCCACTTT	CAQQPGVSNNSPLHF
.	TRBV7-7	TRBD1	TRBJ2-7	TGTGCTAGCAGCCCCGGACAGGGGGTAACCTACGAGCAGTACTTC	CASSPGQGVTYEQYF
.	TRBV27	TRBD1	TRBJ1-2	TGTGCCAGCAGTTTAAGGGCAGGGGGCATGAGAGGCTACACCTTC	CASSLRAGGMRGYTF
.	TRBV10-1	.	TRBJ2-1	TGCGCCAGCAGTGGACGGGGGTACAATGAGCAGTTCTTC	CASSGRGYNEQFF
.	TRBV9	.	TRBJ2-7	TGTGCCAGCAGCGTAGAGGCCGGGAACTACGAGCAGTACTTC	CASSVEAGNYEQYF
.	TRBV11-2	.	TRBJ2-7	TGTGCCAGCAGCTTAGGGGGCCTCTACGAGCAGTACTTC	CASSLGGLYEQYF
.	TRBV28	TRBD1	TRBJ2-3	TGTGCCAGCAGTTTGCACAACCCAGGGGGCGCAGGCACAGATACGCAGTATTTT	CASSLHNPGGAGTDTQYF
few	TRBV11-2	.	TRBJ2-2	TGTGCCAGCAGCCTCCCCCCGAGCGGCACCACCGGGGAGCTGTTTTTT	CASSLPPSGTTGELFF
.	TRBV7-3	.	TRBJ2-3	TGTGCCAGCAGCTTAACGCCCCTAAGGCCAACCCTGGGGACACCCACAGATACGCAGTATTTT	CASSLTPLRPTLGTPTDTQYF
once	TRBV27	.	TRBJ2-3	TGTGCCAGCAGTTCAAAGCCGTTTGAGATAGCGGTTCTCACAGATACGCAGTATTTT	CASSSKPFEIAVLTDTQYF
once	TRBV27	.	TRBJ2-7	TGTGCCAGCAGGGGGCCGCCCCGGTACGAGCAGTACTTC	CASRGPPRYEQYF
.	TRBV30	TRBD2	TRBJ2-1	TGTGCCTGGAGGGGGACTAGCGGGAGACTCGGGTTCTTC	CAWRGTSGRLGFF
.	TRBV7-7	.	TRBJ2-5	TGTGCTAGCAGCAGACGGCGCGGGGAGACCCAGTACTTC	CASSRRRGETQYF
.	TRBV13	.	TRBJ2-2	TGTGCCAGCAGCTCGAGGTACGGGGCTGCCGGGGAGCTGTTTTTT	CASSSRYGAAGELFF
once	TRBV28	.	TRBJ1-4	TGTGCCAGCAGTTTTTTTTTCGCGTCCACTAATGAAAAACTGTTTTTT	CASSFFFASTNEKLFF
.	TRBV10-3	.	TRBJ1-3	TGTGCCATCAGCGGCACCTCTGGAAACACCATATATTTT	CAISGTSGNTIYF
.	TRBV2	.	TRBJ1-1	TGTGCCAGCAGACAAGACATGAACACTGAAGCTTTCTTT	CASRQDMNTEAFF
.	TRBV5-4	.	TRBJ1-6	TGTGCCAGCCGCCGTTTGAGAGGGTTCATTTCACCCCTCCACTTT	CASRRLRGFISPLHF
.	TRBV11-2	.	TRBJ2-1	TGTGCCAGCAGCTCTCCCGCGGGTCTCTACAATGAGCAGTTCTTC	CASSSPAGLYNEQFF
few	TRBV4-1	TRBD1	TRBJ1-5	TGCGCCAGCAGCTTGGGAGTCAGGGGGCGAGGCAATCAGCCCCAGCATTTT	CASSLGVRGRGNQPQHF
.	TRBV4-2	TRBD1	TRBJ1-1	TGTGCCAGCAGCCAGGGACAGGGAGGGGACACTGAAGCTTTCTTT	CASSQGQGGDTEAFF
once	TRBV18	TRBD2	TRBJ2-7	TGTGCCAGCTCCGGGACAGCCGGGACTAGCGGGAGAGGCGAGCAGTACTTC	CASSGTAGTSGRGEQYF
.	TRBV4-2	TRBD2	TRBJ2-7	TGTGCCAGCAGCCAAGTAGCGGGAGGGATCATTGGGTACGAGCAGTACTTC	CASSQVAGGIIGYEQYF
few	TRBV21-1	.	TRBJ1-4	TGTGCCAGCAAAGGCCGGCAGACTAATGAAAAACTGTTTTTT	CASKGRQTNEKLFF
.	TRBV5-1	.	TRBJ2-1	TGCGCCAGCAGCCCCCCGGGAAGCTCCTACAATGAGCAGTTCTTC	CASSPPGSSYNEQFF
.	TRBV5-1	.	TRBJ1-1	TGCGCCAGCAGCTTGGACAGTAGCAGGACTGAAGCTTTCTTT	CASSLDSSRTEAFF
.	TRBV5-1	TRBD2	TRBJ2-7	TGCGCCAGCAGCTTCCAAGGGAGTAGTAGCGGGAGTCGCGAGCAGTACTTC	CASSFQGSSSGSREQYF
.	TRBV27	.	TRBJ2-2	TGTGCCAGCAGTTTTTCCCAGATAAACACCGGGGAGCTGTTTTTT	CASSFSQINTGELFF
.	TRBV28	TRBD2	TRBJ2-7	TGTGCCAGCAGTTTATCCACTAGCGGGAGTCCCGAGCAGTACTTC	CASSLSTSGSPEQYF
.	TRBV28	.	TRBJ1-1	TGTGCCAGCAGTTTAATAACTGAAGCTTTCTTT	CASSLITEAFF
few	TRBV4-1	.	TRBJ1-5	TGCGCCAGCAGCCAAGGTTTTGGGATCCCTAGCAATCAGCCCCAGCATTTT	CASSQGFGIPSNQPQHF
.	TRBV27	TRBD2	TRBJ2-1	TGTGCCAGCAGTTTAGAGCGGGAGGGCAATGAGCAGTTCTTC	CASSLEREGNEQFF
.	TRBV7-2	.	TRBJ2-4	TGTGCCAGCAGCCCCCCGGGGGCCAAAAACATTCAGTACTTC	CASSPPGAKNIQYF
once	TRBV4-1	.	TRBJ2-5	TGCGCCAGCAGCGTGGGGCAGGGAGTCAGCCAAGAGACCCAGTACTTC	CASSVGQGVSQETQYF
.	TRBV2	TRBD2	TRBJ2-7	TGTGCCACCAAACCCACTAGCGGTTCCTACGAGCAGTACTTC	CATKPTSGSYEQYF
.	TRBV28	.	TRBJ2-7	TGTGCCAGCAGTTTGTCCATGCAGCAGTACTTC	CASSLSMQQYF
.	TRBV5-1	.	TRBJ1-3	TGCGCCAGCAGCCTGACTAGGGCTGGAAACACCATATATTTT	CASSLTRAGNTIYF
.	TRBV7-2	.	TRBJ1-2	TGTGCCAGCAGCATACAGGGATCTTCCTATGGCTACACCTTC	CASSIQGSSYGYTF
.	TRBV19	TRBD1	TRBJ2-3	TGTGCCAGTAGCTACAGGGGGCAGAAAGATACGCAGTATTTT	CASSYRGQKDTQYF
.	TRBV7-3	.	TRBJ2-1	TGTGCCAGCAGCTTCAGTGCAGGAGCAGTGGGTGAGCAGTTCTTC	CASSFSAGAVGEQFF
.	TRBV15	.	TRBJ1-5	TGTGCCACCAGCAGACCTGGGGCAGAGAATCAGCCCCAGCATTTT	CATSRPGAENQPQHF
.	TRBV9	TRBD2	TRBJ2-7	TGTGCCAGCGGCGGGGGGGCAGGTGCCTACGAGCAGTACTTC	CASGGGAGAYEQYF
.	TRBV25-1	.	TRBJ1-5	TGTGCCAGCAGTGAATTCGTCAGCAATCAGCCCCAGCATTTT	CASSEFVSNQPQHF
.	TRBV6-6	TRBD1	TRBJ1-1	TGTGCCAGCAGCCCACTCCAGACAGGGAGGGCCACTGAAGCTTTCTTT	CASSPLQTGRATEAFF
once	TRBV7-9	.	TRBJ2-1	TGTGCCAGCAGCTTAGACACCTACAATGAGCAGTTCTTC	CASSLDTYNEQFF
.	TRBV18	TRBD2	TRBJ2-1	TGTGCCAGCTCACCACGGGGACTAGCGGACAATGAGCAGTTCTTC	CASSPRGLADNEQFF
.	TRBV30	.	TRBJ1-3	TGTGCCTGGAGTCGCCCGGGAACCGGGAGGGGAAACACCATATATTTT	CAWSRPGTGRGNTIYF
.	TRBV28	TRBD1	TRBJ2-7	TGTGCCAGCAGTGGGGGACAGGGGTGGGTTTACGAGCAGTACTTC	CASSGGQGWVYEQYF
.	TRBV5-1	TRBD1	TRBJ2-7	TGCGCCACCCGAACGGGGCAGGGGGTCGACGAGCAGTACTTC	CATRTGQGVDEQYF
.	TRBV5-1	.	TRBJ2-1	TGCGCCAGCAGCCGGACAGCCTTCTCCTACAATGAGCAGTTCTTC	CASSRTAFSYNEQFF
once	TRBV5-5	.	TRBJ2-7	TGTGCCAGCAGCTTCTTCCCAGTCCACGAGCAGTACTTC	CASSFFPVHEQYF
.	TRBV5-1	.	TRBJ1-4	TGCGCCAGCAGCTTGGGACGCGGGGCTTCGGACGGCGAAAAACTGTTTTTT	CASSLGRGASDGEKLFF
.	TRBV5-4	.	TRBJ1-2	TGTGCCAGCAGCTTGGGACAGATGGGGGGCTATGGCTACACCTTC	CASSLGQMGGYGYTF
.	TRBV6-6	.	TRBJ2-3	TGTGCCAGCAGTCGTCAATCAGCGCGGACAGATACGCAGTATTTT	CASSRQSARTDTQYF
.	TRBV6-6	TRBD1	TRBJ1-5	TGTGCCAGCAGTTCCGGGACAGGGCATCAGCCCCAGCATTTT	CASSSGTGHQPQHF